Each of the 11 T cell receptor beta chains below was sequenced from the same sample in a study of shared clonotypes between healthy human individuals (dated by TCRdb to the early 2020s). The library was produced with the immunoSEQ multiplex PCR assay. TCRdb's version of the immuneACCESS table is confined to in-frame rearrangements and falls short of the full clone set. An unresolved V gene accounts for under half of the shortfall where checked; the remainder is of unknown origin. This sample is represented by roughly 2.5 million clones; approximately 92% of them were singletons. Over 0.12% of the sample goes to the ten largest clones. Material for sequencing was naive CD4+ T cells sorted from blood. The cell subset or site label for this specimen denotes: CD45RA+ positively selected. These receptors were collected from a man between 18 and 35 years old in good health.

Note on this clone: This same CDR3 is encoded by further DNA sequences in the sample. DNA for the CDR3: TGTGCCAGCTCACTTCCAGGGACAGGGGGCGAGCAGTACTTC. This gives the protein CASSLPGTGGEQYF. This chain links TRBV18 with TRBJ2-7, with TRBD1 matching 11 bases. V trimming: 4 bases; J trimming: 6 bases; junction bases outside the gene matches: 5. CDR1 is KGHSH and CDR2 is LQKENI in the germline V gene. This CDR3 is built from 14 residues.

The CDR3 DNA reads TGTGCCAGCAGCTCTATAGGTCAGGCTGAAGCTTTCTTT. This codes for CASSSIGQAEAFF. The rearrangement joins TRBV7-9 to TRBJ1-1; no definite D call. CDR3 size: 13 residues. Germline V gene sequence: CDR1 SEHNR, CDR2 FQNEAQ (reference sequence). The ends were cut back, 4 bases at V and 6 bases at J, with 12 bases in the middle.

The CDR3 DNA follows: TGTGCCAGCAGCCAAGACGGCGGGGACACAGATACGCAGTATTTT. Translated, it gives CASSQDGGDTDTQYF. The V gene is TRBV4-2, the J gene TRBJ2-3, with D tentatively TRBD2 (6 bases). This CDR3 comprises 15 residues. Germline CDR1 LGHNA, CDR2 YNFKEQ. V lost 0 bases and J lost 2, with 9 bases in between.

Written as DNA, the CDR3 is TGTGCCAGCAGCGGGGGAGGGGCTAGCGGGTACTCCTACGAGCAGTACTTC. Its protein product is CASSGGGASGYSYEQYF. The rearrangement joins TRBV5-6 to TRBJ2-7; TRBD2 agrees at 8 bases. Trimming at V came to 4 bases and at J to 0 bases, leaving 12 bases not matched to a gene. Per the germline V gene, CDR1 is SGHDT and CDR2 is YYEEEE. The CDR3 spans 17 residues.

The genes are TRBV5-6 and TRBJ1-6; the D is unclear. Trimming removed 3 bases from V and 10 bases from J, with 11 bases in between. The CDR3 length is 13 residues. Germline V gives CDR1 SGHDT, CDR2 YYEEEE. The CDR3: CASSSPVLSPLHF. CDR3 bases: TGTGCCAGCAGCTCCCCCGTATTATCACCCCTCCACTTT.

V usage is TRBV10-2 and J usage is TRBJ2-1, with D tentatively TRBD2 (6 bases). Germline CDR1 reads WSHSY; CDR2 reads SAAADI. CDR3 size: 17 residues. V shed 0 bases and J shed 1 base, with 13 bases lying between them. The CDR3 here is CASSESALAGSYNEQFF. The CDR3 DNA reads TGCGCCAGCAGTGAGTCAGCACTAGCTGGGTCCTACAATGAGCAGTTCTTC.

This rearrangement joins TRBV29-1 to TRBJ2-3; tentatively, D is TRBD1 (5 bases). Trimming removed 3 bases at V and 0 bases at J, with 13 bases between. The length of the CDR3 is 15 residues. Looked up from germline, CDR1 is SQVTM and CDR2 is ANQGSEA. The CDR3 DNA reads TGCAGCGTTGATCACAGGACCGCTAGCACAGATACGCAGTATTTT. This sequence encodes CSVDHRTASTDTQYF.

For this clone: This CDR3 is also generated by other DNA sequences in the sample. The chain uses TRBV19 and TRBJ2-3; D may be TRBD2 (5 bases). V was clipped by 5 bases and J by 1 base, with 7 bases between them. The germline V gene has CDR1 LNHDA and CDR2 SQIVND (reference sequence). The CDR3 covers 13 residues. CDR3 region: CASSHGGTDTQYF. CDR3 bases: TGTGCCAGTAGTCACGGGGGCACAGATACGCAGTATTTT.

This chain links TRBV2 with TRBJ1-2, with unresolved D. This CDR3 spans 14 amino acids. Trimming removed 3 bases at V and 10 bases at J, with 18 bases between. Germline CDR1 reads SNHLY; CDR2 reads FYNNEI. For the CDR3, the DNA is TGTGCCAGCAGTGACAGGTACACGAGATTGGACTACACCTTC. It translates to CASSDRYTRLDYTF. Together with reference TRBV2 and TRBJ1-2, the CDR3 gives the full variable domain: EPEVTQTPSHQVTQMGQEVILRCVPISNHLYFYWYRQILGQKVEFLVSFYNNEISEKSEIFDDQFSVERPDGSNFTLKIRSTKLEDSAMYFCASSDRYTRLDYTFGSGTRLTVV.

This chain links TRBV15 with TRBJ1-5; a possible D gene is TRBD1 (5 bases). The CDR3 covers 16 residues. Trimming pared 0 bases from V and 7 bases from J, leaving 16 bases between. Germline lookup yields CDR1 LNHNV and CDR2 YYDKDF (reference sequence). As DNA, the CDR3 is TGTGCCACCAGCAGAGAAGTGCAGGGACCGGCGCAGCCCCAGCATTTT. It codes for CATSREVQGPAQPQHF.

The chain links TRBV30 to TRBJ1-5; TRBD1 aligns across 7 bases. CDR1 is GTSNPN and CDR2 is SVGIG in the germline V gene (reference sequence). The CDR3 has 14 amino acids. V gave up 5 bases and J gave up 10 bases; unmatched junction bases: 14. CDR3 sequence (DNA): TGTGCCTGGTCCCCACAGGGGTGGGGGGGACCCCAGCATTTT. This encodes CAWSPQGWGGPQHF.